Following are 15 T cell receptor beta chains from one sample sequenced in a study of T cell responses to AZD1222 COVID-19 vaccine. The repertoire was sequenced with immunoSEQ multiplex PCR; TCRdb's copy has only in-frame clones and lacks some. The sample holds 57,000 or so clones, 60% to 85% seen once. Material: peripheral blood, obtained 28 days after the second AZD1222 dose. The receptors here all came from an adult who received the AZD1222 COVID-19 vaccine.

J is TRBJ1-5 and V is TRBV4-1, with D tentatively TRBD1 (6 bases). Germline loops: CDR1 MGHRA, CDR2 YSYEKL. V lost 0 bases, J lost 6 bases, and 9 bases lay in between. The CDR3 runs to 14 residues. The CDR3 region is CASSQDRGIQPQHF. CDR3 sequence (DNA): TGCGCCAGCAGCCAAGATAGGGGGATTCAGCCCCAGCATTTT.

This clone turned up a few times. Different DNA sequences within this sample yield the same CDR3. In DNA, the CDR3 is TGCGCCAGCACCGTGGGGGAGGACACTGAAGCTTTCTTT. This translates into CASTVGEDTEAFF. This rearrangement joins TRBV5-1 to TRBJ1-1; TRBD1 is a possible D gene (5 bases). Germline values: CDR1 SGHRS, CDR2 YFSETQ. The CDR3 is 13 amino acids. Trimming pared 6 bases from V and 3 bases from J, leaving 12 bases between.

The chain carries TRBV7-9 and TRBJ1-5; 9 bases agree with TRBD1. The V gene's germline CDR1 is SEHNR and CDR2 FQNEAQ (reference sequence). The ends lost 4 bases at V and 7 bases at J; junction bases unmatched: 5. This CDR3 is built from 14 residues. CDR3 sequence (DNA): TGTGCCAGCAGCTCACAGGGGGCGGGCCAGCCCCAGCATTTT. Its translation is CASSSQGAGQPQHF.

The CDR3 DNA reads TGTGCCAGCAGCTTTTCCGGACAGGTGGGTCACACTGAAGCTTTCTTT. The encoded protein is CASSFSGQVGHTEAFF. The rearrangement uses TRBV7-8 and TRBJ1-1; 7 bases match TRBD1. CDR1 and CDR2 from the germline V gene are SGHVS and FQNEAQ. Trimming took 3 bases from V and 3 from J; bases not matched to a gene: 10. The CDR3 is 16 residues long.

The V and J genes are TRBV13 and TRBJ1-1; 7 positions agree with TRBD1. Germline values: CDR1 PRHDT, CDR2 FYEKMQ (reference sequence). The V gene end was trimmed by 5 bases and the J gene end by 5 bases; junction bases not matched to a gene: 8. This CDR3 comprises 14 residues. Here the CDR3 reads CASSTSTTGTEAFF. The CDR3 DNA reads TGTGCCAGCAGCACCTCTACGACAGGGACTGAAGCTTTCTTT.

The rearrangement joins TRBV2 to TRBJ1-2; D possibly corresponds to TRBD1 (5 bases). Between the trimmed V and J ends, which lost 6 bases and 1 base, there was a span of 9 bases. The germline V gene encodes CDR1 SNHLY and CDR2 FYNNEI. This CDR3 region has 13 residues. For the CDR3, the DNA is TGTGCCAGCAGGGCCCAGGGTAACTATGGCTACACCTTC. Encoded protein: CASRAQGNYGYTF.

The rearrangement uses TRBV18 and TRBJ1-2; 7 bases align to TRBD1. The CDR3 contains 15 residues. The germline gives CDR1 KGHSH, CDR2 LQKENI. J lost 4 bases, V lost 3 bases, and 8 bases had no gene match. In DNA form, the CDR3 reads TGTGCCAGCTCACCCCTCAAACAGGGGTCCTATGGCTACACCTTC. Its protein product is CASSPLKQGSYGYTF.

This chain connects TRBV7-2 to TRBJ1-1; D unresolved. This CDR3 is 14 amino acids long. Germline V gene data show CDR1 as SGHTA and CDR2 as FQGNSA. Trimming cost V 5 bases and J 7 bases, with 17 bases left between them. The CDR3 region has the DNA TGTGCCAGCAGCGATGGCAGGTTCAGGAGTGAAGCTTTCTTT. Translation: CASSDGRFRSEAFF.

The chain has TRBV6-5 and TRBJ1-1, with D perhaps TRBD1 (5 bases). CDR1 MNHEY and CDR2 SVGAGI come from the germline V gene. The CDR3 has 14 amino acids. Deletions cut 8 bases from V and 0 bases from J, with 13 bases between. The CDR3 coding sequence is TGTGCCAGCTTCCGATGGGGGATGAACACTGAAGCTTTCTTT. As protein: CASFRWGMNTEAFF.

The V call is TRBV7-9, the J call TRBJ1-1; 11 nucleotides match TRBD1. V was pared by 0 bases and J by 1 base, with 10 bases of the junction left unmatched. The germline CDR1 and CDR2 sequences are SEHNR and FQNEAQ (reference sequence). The CDR3 has 19 residues. The CDR3 DNA sequence: TGTGCCAGCAGCTTAGCGCTTCTTGGACAGGGGGCTCCGAACACTGAAGCTTTCTTT. This gives the protein CASSLALLGQGAPNTEAFF.

This chain uses TRBV9 with TRBJ2-1, with D tentatively TRBD1 (5 bases). The CDR3 runs 14 residues. Between the trimmed V and J ends, which lost 0 bases and 6 bases, there was a span of 10 bases. The germline V gene encodes CDR1 SGDLS and CDR2 YYNGEE. The CDR3 loop is CASSVEGFRNEQFF. For the CDR3, the DNA is TGTGCCAGCAGCGTAGAGGGGTTTCGCAATGAGCAGTTCTTC.

This rearrangement joins TRBV2 to TRBJ2-5, with D tentatively TRBD1 (6 bases). Trimming took off 6 bases at V and 2 bases at J, with 19 bases between the two ends. Per germline, CDR1 SNHLY and CDR2 FYNNEI. CDR3 length equals 16 residues. In nucleotides, the CDR3 is TGTGCCAGCAGGGCGCCATCGGGCAGGGGACAAGAGACCCAGTACTTC. It codes for CASRAPSGRGQETQYF. The whole variable domain, filled in from reference TRBV2 and TRBJ2-5, reads EPEVTQTPSHQVTQMGQEVILRCVPISNHLYFYWYRQILGQKVEFLVSFYNNEISEKSEIFDDQFSVERPDGSNFTLKIRSTKLEDSAMYFCASRAPSGRGQETQYFGPGTRLLVL.

The chain recombines TRBV7-9 with TRBJ2-7; D call uncertain. With 5 bases removed from V and 6 bases from J, the gap between germline ends came to 8 bases. Germline lookup yields CDR1 SEHNR and CDR2 FQNEAQ (reference sequence). CDR3 size: 11 residues. This chain's CDR3 is CASSPQSEQYF. The CDR3 DNA is TGTGCCAGCAGCCCGCAGTCCGAGCAGTACTTC. Full variable domain (rest looked up from reference TRBV7-9 and TRBJ2-7): DTGVSQNPRHKITKRGQNVTFRCDPISEHNRLYWYRQTLGQGPEFLTYFQNEAQLEKSRLLSDRFSAERPKGSFSTLEIQRTEQGDSAMYLCASSPQSEQYFGPGTRLTVT.

In this sample, this clone turned up a few times. This sequence joins TRBV3-1 (or the pseudogene TRBV3-2) and TRBJ1-5; tentative D call: TRBD1 (5 bases). The V gene lost 5 bases and the J gene lost 6 bases, with 11 bases spanning the gap. CDR1 and CDR2 from the germline V gene are LGHDT and YNNKEL (reference sequence). There are 13 residues in the CDR3. In nucleotides, the CDR3 is TGTGCCAGCAGCGTTTCAGGGACTCAGCCCCAGCATTTT. Translating it yields CASSVSGTQPQHF.

The chain carries TRBV14 and TRBJ2-7; D not resolved. The V gene's germline CDR1 is SGHDN and CDR2 FVKESK. V dropped 3 bases and J dropped 6 bases, with 15 bases sitting between them. The CDR3 is 14 amino acids. CDR3 bases: TGTGCCAGCAGCCACCTCAGGAAAGGCATCGAGCAGTACTTC. Translation gives CASSHLRKGIEQYF.